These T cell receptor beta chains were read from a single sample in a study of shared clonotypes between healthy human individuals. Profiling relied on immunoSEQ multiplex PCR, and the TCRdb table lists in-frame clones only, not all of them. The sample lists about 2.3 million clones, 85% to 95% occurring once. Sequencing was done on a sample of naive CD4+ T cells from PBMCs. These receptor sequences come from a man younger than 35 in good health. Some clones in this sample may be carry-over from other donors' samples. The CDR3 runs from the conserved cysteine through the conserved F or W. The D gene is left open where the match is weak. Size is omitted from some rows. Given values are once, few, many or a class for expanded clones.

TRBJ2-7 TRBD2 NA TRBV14 CASSQLGGLVGEQYF TGTGCCAGCAGCCAACTCGGGGGACTAGTCGGCGAGCAGTACTTC
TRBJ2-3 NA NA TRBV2 CASSFQGAGTDTQYF TGTGCCAGCAGTTTCCAGGGCGCTGGCACAGATACGCAGTATTTT
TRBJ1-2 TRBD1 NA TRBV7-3 CATWDRPIVDYTF TGTGCCACCTGGGACAGACCTATCGTCGACTACACCTTC
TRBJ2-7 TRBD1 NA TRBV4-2 CASSTGGTAYEQYF TGTGCCAGCAGCACAGGGGGTACTGCCTACGAGCAGTACTTC
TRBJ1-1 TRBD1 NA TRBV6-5 CASLRGENTEAFF TGTGCCAGCCTCAGGGGGGAGAACACTGAAGCTTTCTTT
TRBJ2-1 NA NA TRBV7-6 CASSGKTAYGDKQFF TGTGCCAGCAGCGGTAAGACAGCCTACGGGGATAAGCAGTTCTTC
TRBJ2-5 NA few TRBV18 CASSPTGETQYF TGTGCCAGCTCACCCACGGGTGAGACCCAGTACTTC
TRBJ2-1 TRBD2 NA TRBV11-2 CASSLVLAGGHYEQFF TGTGCCAGCAGCTTAGTTCTAGCGGGAGGGCATTATGAGCAGTTCTTC
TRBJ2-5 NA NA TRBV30 CAWDRSGETQYF TGTGCCTGGGACAGGTCCGGAGAGACCCAGTACTTC
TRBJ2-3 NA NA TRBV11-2 CASSFILSTDTQYF TGTGCCAGCAGCTTCATCTTAAGCACAGATACGCAGTATTTT
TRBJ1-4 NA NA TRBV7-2 CASSQSGGGQGEKLFF TGTGCCAGCAGCCAATCGGGCGGGGGGCAAGGTGAAAAACTGTTTTTT
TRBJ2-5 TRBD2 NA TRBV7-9 CASSLDGRAQYF TGTGCCAGCAGCTTAGACGGGAGGGCCCAGTACTTC
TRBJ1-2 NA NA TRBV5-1 CASSWTGEDYGYTF TGCGCCAGCAGCTGGACGGGGGAGGACTATGGCTACACCTTC
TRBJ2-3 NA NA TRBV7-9 CASSRIRRGQYSTDTQYF TGTGCCAGCAGCCGAATTCGTCGGGGCCAATATAGCACAGATACGCAGTATTTT
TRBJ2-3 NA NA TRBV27 CASSPRQGRTDTQYF TGTGCCAGCAGCCCCCGCCAGGGACGCACAGATACGCAGTATTTT
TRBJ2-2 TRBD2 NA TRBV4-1 CASSQPGLRNTGELFF TGCGCCAGCAGCCAGCCGGGACTACGGAACACCGGGGAGCTGTTTTTT
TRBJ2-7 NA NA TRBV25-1 CASSLLGAQLEQYF TGTGCCAGCAGTCTCCTCGGGGCTCAGCTCGAGCAGTACTTC
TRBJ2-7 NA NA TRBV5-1 CASSPNPGYEQYF TGCGCCAGCAGCCCCAATCCCGGCTACGAGCAGTACTTC
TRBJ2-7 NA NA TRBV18 CASSPDSYEQYF TGTGCCAGCTCACCCGACAGCTACGAGCAGTACTTC
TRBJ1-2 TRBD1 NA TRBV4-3 CASSQGMIGQRGLANYGYTF TGCGCCAGCAGCCAAGGAATGATCGGACAGAGGGGGCTTGCTAACTATGGCTACACCTTC
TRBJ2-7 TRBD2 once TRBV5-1 CASSPGTSGVNYEQYF TGCGCCAGCAGCCCAGGGACTAGCGGGGTTAACTACGAGCAGTACTTC
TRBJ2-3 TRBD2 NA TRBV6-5 CASSTRGGPTDTQYF TGTGCCAGCAGTACCCGGGGGGGACCGACAGATACGCAGTATTTT
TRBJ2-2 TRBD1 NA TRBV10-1 CASSDRGSGELFF TGCGCCAGCAGTGACAGGGGGTCCGGGGAGCTGTTTTTT
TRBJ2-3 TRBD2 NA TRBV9 CASSTRLAGGTDTQYF TGTGCCAGCAGCACTCGGCTAGCGGGAGGCACAGATACGCAGTATTTT
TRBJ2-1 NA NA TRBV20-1 CSAVGNEQFF TGCAGTGCTGTAGGGAATGAGCAGTTCTTC
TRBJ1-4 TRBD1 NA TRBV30 CAANKRQGGEKLFF TGTGCCGCAAACAAGAGGCAGGGGGGTGAAAAACTGTTTTTT
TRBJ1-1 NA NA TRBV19 CASTLLWGTEAFF TGTGCCAGTACGCTCTTGTGGGGGACTGAAGCTTTCTTT
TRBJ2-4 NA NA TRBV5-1 CASSFGRVLAKNIQYF TGCGCCAGCAGCTTTGGTCGGGTTCTAGCCAAAAACATTCAGTACTTC
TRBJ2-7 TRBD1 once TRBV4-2 CASSRQGVGSYEQYF TGTGCCAGCAGCCGACAGGGGGTGGGGTCCTACGAGCAGTACTTC
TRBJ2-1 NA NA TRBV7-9 CASSIRDTLSSYNEQFF TGTGCCAGCAGCATCCGGGACACATTGAGCTCCTACAATGAGCAGTTCTTC
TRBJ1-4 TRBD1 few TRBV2 CASSKGQRLGKLFF TGTGCCAGCAGCAAGGGACAGCGTCTGGGTAAACTGTTTTTT
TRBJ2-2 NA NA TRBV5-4 CASSLQDSFTGELFF TGTGCCAGCAGCTTACAGGACAGTTTCACCGGGGAGCTGTTTTTT
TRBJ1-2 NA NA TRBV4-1 CASSQAATRGGYTF TGCGCCAGCAGCCAAGCGGCCACCCGAGGCGGCTACACCTTC
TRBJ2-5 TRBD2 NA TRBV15 CATGEGPPQETQYF TGTGCCACCGGGGAGGGACCTCCTCAAGAGACCCAGTACTTC
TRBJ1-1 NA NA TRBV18 CASSPRGEEAFF TGTGCCAGCTCACCTCGGGGGGAGGAAGCTTTCTTT
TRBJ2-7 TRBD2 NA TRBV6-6 CASSLPSGSKGREQYF TGTGCCAGCAGCCTCCCTAGCGGGAGTAAAGGAAGGGAGCAGTACTTC
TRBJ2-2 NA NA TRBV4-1 CASSQVRGTTGELFF TGCGCCAGCAGCCAAGTTCGAGGGACCACCGGGGAGCTGTTTTTT
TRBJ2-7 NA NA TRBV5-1 CASNLNGVNYEQYF TGCGCCAGCAACCTAAACGGGGTTAACTACGAGCAGTACTTC